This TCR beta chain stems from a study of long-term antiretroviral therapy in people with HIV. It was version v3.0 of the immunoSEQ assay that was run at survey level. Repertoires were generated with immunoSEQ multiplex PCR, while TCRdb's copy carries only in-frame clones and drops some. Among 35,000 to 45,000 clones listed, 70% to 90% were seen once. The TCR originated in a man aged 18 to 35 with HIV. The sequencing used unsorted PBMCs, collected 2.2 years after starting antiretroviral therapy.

The CDR3 reads CASSSFGGGDHEQYF. The CDR3 DNA is TGTGCCAGCAGCTCCTTCGGCGGGGGGGACCACGAGCAGTACTTC. The V call is TRBV7-9, the J call TRBJ2-7, with TRBD2 matching over 9 bases. V was clipped by 4 bases and J by 5 bases; unmatched bases: 9. Germline CDR1 reads SEHNR; CDR2 reads FQNEAQ (reference sequence). The CDR3 contains 15 residues.